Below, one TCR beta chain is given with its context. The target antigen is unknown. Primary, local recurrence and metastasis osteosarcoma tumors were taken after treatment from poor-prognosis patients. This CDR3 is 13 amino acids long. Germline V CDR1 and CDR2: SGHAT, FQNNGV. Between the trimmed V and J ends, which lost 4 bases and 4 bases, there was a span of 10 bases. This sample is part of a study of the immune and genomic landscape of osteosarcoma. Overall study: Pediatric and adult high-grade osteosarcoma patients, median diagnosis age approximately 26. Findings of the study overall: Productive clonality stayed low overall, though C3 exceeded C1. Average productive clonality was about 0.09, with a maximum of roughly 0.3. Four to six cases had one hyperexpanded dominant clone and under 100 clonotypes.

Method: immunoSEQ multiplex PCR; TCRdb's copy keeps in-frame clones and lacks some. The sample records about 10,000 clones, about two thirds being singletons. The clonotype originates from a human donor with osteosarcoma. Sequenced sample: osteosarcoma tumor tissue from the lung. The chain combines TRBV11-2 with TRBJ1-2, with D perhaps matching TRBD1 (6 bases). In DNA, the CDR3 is TGTGCCAGCAGCTCCGGACAGAGCTATGGCTACACCTTC. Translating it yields CASSSGQSYGYTF. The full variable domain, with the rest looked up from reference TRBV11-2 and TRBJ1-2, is EAGVAQSPRYKIIEKRQSVAFWCNPISGHATLYWYQQILGQGPKLLIQFQNNGVVDDSQLPKDRFSAERLKGVDSTLKIQPAKLEDSAVYLCASSSGQSYGYTFGSGTRLTVV.